Below are 21 T cell receptor beta chains sequenced from a single sample in a study of blood T cell repertoires in COVID-19. Measured with immunoSEQ multiplex PCR; TCRdb has only the in-frame clones, and not every one. The table lists approximately 250,000 clones, about 88% of them singletons. The sample was peripheral blood. These receptors originate from a man aged 25-45 years with active or convalescent COVID-19.

The CDR3 sequence is CASSRDNFGYTF. In DNA form, the CDR3 reads TGTGCCAGCAGCCGAGACAATTTCGGCTACACCTTC. This chain joins TRBV7-2 and TRBJ1-2; D gene uncertain. The CDR3 contains 12 residues. The germline CDR1 and CDR2 sequences are SGHTA and FQGNSA. V lost 5 bases and J 8 bases, leaving 12 bases between the germline ends. Complete variable domain (other parts from reference TRBV7-2 and TRBJ1-2): GAGVSQSPSNKVTEKGKDVELRCDPISGHTALYWYRQSLGQGLEFLIYFQGNSAPDKSGLPSDRFSAERTGGSVSTLTIQRTQQEDSAVYLCASSRDNFGYTFGSGTRLTVV.

This chain joins TRBV6-5 and TRBJ1-2; D not certain. This CDR3 region has 15 residues. V lost 0 bases to trimming and J lost 4 bases, with 12 bases between them. Germline V gives CDR1 MNHEY, CDR2 SVGAGI. The chain's CDR3 is CASSYSKAGGYGYTF. Here the CDR3 DNA reads TGTGCCAGCAGTTACTCGAAGGCAGGAGGCTATGGCTACACCTTC.

This clone was detected only once. J is TRBJ2-2 and V is TRBV7-9; the match to TRBD2 covers 9 bases. J gave up 1 base and V 5 bases, and 5 bases lay outside the gene matches. CDR1 is SEHNR, CDR2 FQNEAQ, per germline (reference sequence). CDR3 length: 16 residues. The CDR3 DNA is TGTGCCAGCAGCAAAAGCGGGGGGTTGAACACCGGGGAGCTGTTTTTT. It yields the protein CASSKSGGLNTGELFF.

The chain recombines TRBV7-9 with TRBJ1-6; 10 nucleotides match TRBD1. The V gene end was trimmed by 3 bases and the J gene end by 6 bases; junction bases not matched to a gene: 5. In germline, CDR1 is SEHNR, CDR2 FQNEAQ (reference sequence). The CDR3 sequence is 16 residues long. The CDR3 DNA is TGTGCCAGCAGCTTGGGACAGGGGTTTTTTAATTCACCCCTCCACTTT. Protein product: CASSLGQGFFNSPLHF.

The chain recombines TRBV2 with TRBJ2-2; a weak D match, TRBD2 (5 bases). Trimming left V 2 bases short and J 8 bases short, with 21 bases between. Germline V gene data show CDR1 as SNHLY and CDR2 as FYNNEI. This CDR3 comprises 17 residues. CDR3 residues: CASSELPRFRGPGELFF. CDR3 in DNA: TGTGCCAGCAGTGAACTCCCGCGTTTTAGAGGGCCTGGGGAGCTGTTTTTT.

V and J are TRBV12-3 or TRBV12-4 and TRBJ1-2; D is possibly TRBD1 (6 bases). V lost 2 bases to trimming and J lost 7 bases, with 11 bases between them. This CDR3 contains 13 residues. CDR3 loop: CASSLTGRGGYTF. The CDR3 DNA reads TGTGCCAGCAGTTTAACAGGGAGGGGTGGCTACACCTTC.

This chain joins TRBV9 and TRBJ1-3; D is possibly TRBD1 (5 bases). V was clipped by 4 bases and J by 1 base, with 9 bases between them. Germline CDR1 and CDR2: SGDLS and YYNGEE. The CDR3 spans 14 residues. CDR3 protein: CASSSTGSGNTIYF. The CDR3 DNA sequence: TGTGCCAGCAGCAGCACAGGATCTGGAAACACCATATATTTT.

The chain joins TRBV27 to TRBJ1-2; D might be TRBD1 (5 bases). Between the trimmed V and J ends, which lost 1 base and 5 bases, there was a span of 17 bases. Germline assignment: CDR1 MNHEY and CDR2 SMNVEV (reference sequence). The CDR3 consists of 16 residues. The CDR3 DNA follows: TGTGCCAGCAGTTTATTGGCGGGAGGGGCAGGGTATGGCTACACCTTC. Translating it yields CASSLLAGGAGYGYTF.

The chain joins TRBV5-4 to TRBJ2-2; TRBD1 agrees at 9 bases. The junction had 8 bases not matched to a gene; V was cut back by 10 bases and J by 7 bases. The CDR3 consists of 13 residues. CDR1 is SGHNT, CDR2 YYREEE, per germline (reference sequence). The CDR3 spells CADHRGLDGELFF. In DNA form, the CDR3 reads TGTGCCGATCACAGGGGGCTCGACGGGGAGCTGTTTTTT.

The genes are TRBV5-6 and TRBJ1-2; 8 bases align to TRBD1. Germline V lookup: CDR1 SGHDT, CDR2 YYEEEE. The CDR3 totals 11 residues. Trimming at V came to 4 bases and at J to 12 bases, leaving 5 bases not matched to a gene. CDR3 sequence reads: CASSPGQGHTF. The CDR3 nucleotides read TGTGCCAGCAGCCCAGGACAGGGTCACACCTTC.

This sequence joins TRBV9 and TRBJ2-5, with 10 bases that match TRBD2. The CDR3 length is 14 residues. Germline V gene sequence: CDR1 SGDLS, CDR2 YYNGEE. J gave up 5 bases and V 0 bases, and 1 base lay outside the gene matches. The CDR3 is CASSVAAGGETQYF. CDR3 coding DNA: TGTGCCAGCAGCGTAGCAGCGGGGGGGGAGACCCAGTACTTC. The full variable domain, completed using reference TRBV9 and TRBJ2-5, is DSGVTQTPKHLITATGQRVTLRCSPRSGDLSVYWYQQSLDQGLQFLIQYYNGEERAKGNILERFSAQQFPDLHSELNLSSLELGDSALYFCASSVAAGGETQYFGPGTRLLVL.

This chain uses TRBV9 with TRBJ2-7, with TRBD1 identical over 11 bases. Germline V gene lookup returns CDR1 SGDLS and CDR2 YYNGEE. Trimming cost V 0 bases and J 6 bases; bases outside gene matches: 2. The CDR3 covers 14 residues. The CDR3, as DNA: TGTGCCAGCAGCGTAGAGGGACAGGGGGGCGAGCAGTACTTC. It yields the protein CASSVEGQGGEQYF.

This clone was detected only once. The genes are TRBV7-6 and TRBJ2-7; D is unresolved. This CDR3 contains 13 residues. CDR1 and CDR2 (germline): SGHVS, FNYEAQ. V lost 6 bases and J lost 7, with 16 bases in between. CDR3 DNA: TGTGCCAGCAGTCAAGGAGAGAACCAAGAGCAGTACTTC. It encodes CASSQGENQEQYF. Full variable domain (outside the CDR3, taken from reference TRBV7-6 and TRBJ2-7): GAGVSQSPRYKVTKRGQDVALRCDPISGHVSLYWYRQALGQGPEFLTYFNYEAQQDKSGLPNDRFSAERPEGSISTLTIQRTEQRDSAMYRCASSQGENQEQYFGPGTRLTVT.

This rearrangement joins TRBV27 to TRBJ2-7, with D maybe TRBD2 (5 bases). With 0 bases removed from V and 4 bases from J, the gap between germline ends came to 16 bases. The length of the CDR3 is 16 residues. CDR1 MNHEY and CDR2 SMNVEV come from the germline V gene (reference sequence). This chain's CDR3 is CASSLSNGVIPYEQYF. CDR3 DNA sequence: TGTGCCAGCAGTTTATCGAACGGGGTAATCCCATACGAGCAGTACTTC.

The V call is TRBV6-5, the J call TRBJ2-5; a weak D match, TRBD2 (6 bases). V was pared by 5 bases and J by 7 bases, with 11 bases between. Germline CDR1 and CDR2: MNHEY and SVGAGI. This CDR3 has 12 amino acids. The CDR3 protein is CASSTVGGTQYF. The CDR3 DNA follows: TGTGCCAGCAGTACGGTGGGGGGGACCCAGTACTTC.

CDR3 sequence reads: CASESGGRGAKNIQYF. In DNA, the CDR3 is TGTGCCAGCGAAAGCGGGGGGCGTGGAGCCAAAAACATTCAGTACTTC. V usage is TRBV2 and J usage is TRBJ2-4; 9 nucleotides match TRBD2. This CDR3 contains 16 residues. V lost 8 bases and J lost 0; bases outside the gene matches: 8. The V gene's germline CDR1 is SNHLY and CDR2 FYNNEI.

This sequence joins TRBV19 and TRBJ1-4, with no clear D. Between the trimmed V and J ends, which lost 6 bases and 3 bases, there was a span of 11 bases. The CDR3 is made up of 14 amino acids. Germline V gene sequence: CDR1 LNHDA, CDR2 SQIVND (reference sequence). CDR3 sequence reads: CASRSMQSNEKLFF. CDR3 nucleotides: TGTGCCAGTAGGAGCATGCAATCTAATGAAAAACTGTTTTTT.

V and J are TRBV6-6 and TRBJ2-7; no clear D. CDR3 size: 13 residues. V shed 6 bases and J shed 0 bases, with 9 bases lying between them. Germline CDR1 and CDR2: MNHNY and SVGAGI (reference sequence). The CDR3 loop reads CASSGSSSYEQYF. The CDR3 nucleotides are TGTGCCAGCAGCGGGTCCAGCTCCTACGAGCAGTACTTC.

The chain joins TRBV5-6 to TRBJ2-3; D is undetermined. This CDR3 spans 13 amino acids. Trimming left V 6 bases short and J 0 bases short, with 8 bases between. The germline gives CDR1 SGHDT, CDR2 YYEEEE. Here the CDR3 DNA reads TGTGCCAGCACCTACCGTAGCACAGATACGCAGTATTTT. Its translation is CASTYRSTDTQYF.

This chain links TRBV11-3 with TRBJ1-6, with D uncertain. The V gene lost 2 bases and the J gene lost 7 bases, with 12 bases spanning the gap. Germline V CDR1 and CDR2: SGHNT, YENEEA. CDR3 length: 15 residues. CDR3 loop: CASSLLGRVNSPLHF. CDR3 nucleotides: TGTGCCAGCAGCTTATTGGGGAGGGTAAATTCACCCCTCCACTTT.

This chain uses TRBV23-1 with TRBJ1-2; 8 positions match TRBD1. TRBV23-1 is given ORF status, its function remaining uncertain. The CDR3 is made up of 15 amino acids. Trimming cost V 5 bases and J 4 bases; bases outside gene matches: 9. In DNA form, the CDR3 reads TGCGCCAGCAGTAACCCCGGACAGGGCGGCTATGGCTACACCTTC. Translated, it gives CASSNPGQGGYGYTF.